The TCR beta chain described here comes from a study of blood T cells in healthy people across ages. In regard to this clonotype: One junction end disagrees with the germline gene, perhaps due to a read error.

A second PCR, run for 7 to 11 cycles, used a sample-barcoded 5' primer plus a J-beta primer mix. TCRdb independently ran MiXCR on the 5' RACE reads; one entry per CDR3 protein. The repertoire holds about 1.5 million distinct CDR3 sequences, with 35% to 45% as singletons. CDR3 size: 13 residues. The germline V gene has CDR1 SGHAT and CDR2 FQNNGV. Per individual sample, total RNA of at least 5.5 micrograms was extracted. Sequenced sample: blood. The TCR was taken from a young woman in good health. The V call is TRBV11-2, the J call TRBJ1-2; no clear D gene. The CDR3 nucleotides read TGTGCCAGCAACTTAAACTATATCCATGGCTACACCTTC. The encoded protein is CASNLNYIHGYTF.